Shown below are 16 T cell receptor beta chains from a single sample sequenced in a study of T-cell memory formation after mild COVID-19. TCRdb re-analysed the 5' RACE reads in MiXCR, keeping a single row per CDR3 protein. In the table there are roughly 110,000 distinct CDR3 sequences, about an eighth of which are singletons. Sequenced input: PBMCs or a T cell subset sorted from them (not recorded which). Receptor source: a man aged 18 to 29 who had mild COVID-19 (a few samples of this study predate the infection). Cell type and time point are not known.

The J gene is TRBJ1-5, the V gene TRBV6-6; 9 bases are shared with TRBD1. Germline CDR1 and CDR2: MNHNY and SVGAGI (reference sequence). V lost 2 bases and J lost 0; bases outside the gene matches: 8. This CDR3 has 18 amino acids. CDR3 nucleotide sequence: TGTGCCAGCAGTTACAGAGACAGGGGGATTCATAGCAATCAGCCCCAGCATTTT. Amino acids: CASSYRDRGIHSNQPQHF.

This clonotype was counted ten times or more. The CDR3 DNA reads TGTGCCAGCAGCCGACAGATAGGAAGAGAGACCCAGTACTTC. This encodes CASSRQIGRETQYF. The V and J genes are TRBV7-9 and TRBJ2-5, with D possibly being TRBD1 (5 bases). The CDR3 consists of 14 residues. Germline V lookup: CDR1 SEHNR, CDR2 FQNEAQ (reference sequence). Trimming cost V 5 bases and J 4 bases, with 14 bases left between them.

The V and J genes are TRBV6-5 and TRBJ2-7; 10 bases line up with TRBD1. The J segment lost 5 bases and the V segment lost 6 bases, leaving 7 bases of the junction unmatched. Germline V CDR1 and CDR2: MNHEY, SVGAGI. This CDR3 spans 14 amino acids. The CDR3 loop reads CASSQGQGRDEQYF. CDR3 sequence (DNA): TGTGCCAGCAGCCAGGGACAGGGGCGGGACGAGCAGTACTTC.

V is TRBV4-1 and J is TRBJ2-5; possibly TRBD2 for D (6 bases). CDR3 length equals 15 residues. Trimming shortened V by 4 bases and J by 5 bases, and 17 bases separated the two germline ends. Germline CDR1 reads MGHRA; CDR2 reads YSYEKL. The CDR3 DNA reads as TGCGCCAGCAGCCGCTACTGGAGGGTCGGGGAGACCCAGTACTTC. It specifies CASSRYWRVGETQYF.

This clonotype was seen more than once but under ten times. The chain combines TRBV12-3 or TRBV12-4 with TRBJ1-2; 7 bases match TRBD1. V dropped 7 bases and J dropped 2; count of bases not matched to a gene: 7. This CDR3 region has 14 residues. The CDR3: CASMGPGQNYGYTF. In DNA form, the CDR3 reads TGTGCCAGCATGGGACCGGGACAGAACTATGGCTACACCTTC.

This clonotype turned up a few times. The CDR3 DNA reads TGTGCCAGCAGCTTAGAGGGGTCGGGCGAAAAACTGTTTTTT. Translating it yields CASSLEGSGEKLFF. The chain recombines TRBV7-9 with TRBJ1-4; D is perhaps TRBD1 (5 bases). This CDR3 spans 14 amino acids. Germline lookup yields CDR1 SEHNR and CDR2 FQNEAQ (reference sequence). Between the trimmed V and J ends, which lost 1 base and 8 bases, there was a span of 11 bases.

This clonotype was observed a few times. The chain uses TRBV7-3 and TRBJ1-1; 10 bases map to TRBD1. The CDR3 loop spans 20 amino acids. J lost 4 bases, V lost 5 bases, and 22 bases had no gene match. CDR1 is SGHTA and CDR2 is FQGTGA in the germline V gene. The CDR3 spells CASSLLHRTGGGMGSTEAFF. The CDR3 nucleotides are TGTGCCAGCAGCCTACTCCATCGGACAGGGGGAGGTATGGGGAGCACTGAAGCTTTCTTT.

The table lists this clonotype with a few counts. This CDR3 is CASSLEQEDYGYTF. The CDR3 DNA is TGCGCCAGCAGCCTCGAACAGGAGGACTATGGCTACACCTTC. This chain connects TRBV4-3 to TRBJ1-2; the D gene is possibly TRBD1 (5 bases). CDR1 is LGHNA and CDR2 is YSLEER in the germline V gene. Trimming removed 4 bases from V and 3 bases from J, with 12 bases in between. This CDR3 region has 14 residues.

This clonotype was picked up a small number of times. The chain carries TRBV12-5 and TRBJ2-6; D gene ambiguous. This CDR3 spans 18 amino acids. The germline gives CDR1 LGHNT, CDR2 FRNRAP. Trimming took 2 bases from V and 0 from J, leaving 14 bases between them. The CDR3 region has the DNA TGTGCTAGTGGTTTGACCCCATTAACCAGCTCTGGGGCCAACGTCCTGACTTTC. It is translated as CASGLTPLTSSGANVLTF.

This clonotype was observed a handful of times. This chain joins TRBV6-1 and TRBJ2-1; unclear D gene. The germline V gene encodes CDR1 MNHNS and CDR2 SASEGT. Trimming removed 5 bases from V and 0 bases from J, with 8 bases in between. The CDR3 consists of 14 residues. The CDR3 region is CASSWVGSYNEQFF. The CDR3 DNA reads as TGTGCCAGCAGTTGGGTAGGCTCCTACAATGAGCAGTTCTTC.

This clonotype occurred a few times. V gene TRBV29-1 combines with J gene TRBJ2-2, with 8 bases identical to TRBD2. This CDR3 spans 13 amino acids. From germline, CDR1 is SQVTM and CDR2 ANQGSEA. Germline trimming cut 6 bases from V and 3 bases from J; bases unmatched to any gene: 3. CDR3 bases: TGCAGCGTACTAGCGGTCGACACCGGGGAGCTGTTTTTT. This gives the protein CSVLAVDTGELFF.

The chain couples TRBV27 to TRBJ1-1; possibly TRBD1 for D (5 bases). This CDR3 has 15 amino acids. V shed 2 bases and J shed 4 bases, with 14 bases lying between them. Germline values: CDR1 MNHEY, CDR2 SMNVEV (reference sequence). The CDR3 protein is CASSLSAGHLTEAFF. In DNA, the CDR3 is TGTGCCAGCAGTTTAAGTGCAGGACACCTCACTGAAGCTTTCTTT.

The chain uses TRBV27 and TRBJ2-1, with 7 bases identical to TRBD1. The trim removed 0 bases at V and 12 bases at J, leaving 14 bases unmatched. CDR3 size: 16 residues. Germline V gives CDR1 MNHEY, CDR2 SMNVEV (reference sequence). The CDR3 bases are TGTGCCAGCAGTTTATCCACCCCAGGGGGACGCCCGTTGCAGTTCTTC. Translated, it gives CASSLSTPGGRPLQFF.

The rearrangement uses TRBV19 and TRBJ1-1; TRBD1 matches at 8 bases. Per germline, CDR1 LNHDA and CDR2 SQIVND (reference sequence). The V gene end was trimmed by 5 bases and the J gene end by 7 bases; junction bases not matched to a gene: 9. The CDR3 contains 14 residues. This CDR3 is CASSDLTGVVEAFF. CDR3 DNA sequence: TGTGCCAGTAGTGACCTGACAGGGGTGGTTGAAGCTTTCTTT. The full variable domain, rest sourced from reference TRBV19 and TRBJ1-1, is DGGITQSPKYLFRKEGQNVTLSCEQNLNHDAMYWYRQDPGQGLRLIYYSQIVNDFQKGDIAEGYSVSREKKESFPLTVTSAQKNPTAFYLCASSDLTGVVEAFFGQGTRLTVV.

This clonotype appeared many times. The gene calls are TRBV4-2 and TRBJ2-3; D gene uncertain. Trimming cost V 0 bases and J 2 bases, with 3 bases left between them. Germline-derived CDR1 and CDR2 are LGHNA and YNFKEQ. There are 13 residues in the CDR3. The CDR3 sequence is CASSQDPTDTQYF. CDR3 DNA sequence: TGTGCCAGCAGCCAAGATCCCACAGATACGCAGTATTTT.

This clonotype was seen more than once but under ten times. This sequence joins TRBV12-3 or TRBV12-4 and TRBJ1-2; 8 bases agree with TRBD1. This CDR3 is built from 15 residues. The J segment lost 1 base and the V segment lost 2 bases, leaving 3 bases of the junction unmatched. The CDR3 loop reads CASSLWDRHNYGYTF. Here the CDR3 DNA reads TGTGCCAGCAGTTTATGGGACAGGCATAACTATGGCTACACCTTC.